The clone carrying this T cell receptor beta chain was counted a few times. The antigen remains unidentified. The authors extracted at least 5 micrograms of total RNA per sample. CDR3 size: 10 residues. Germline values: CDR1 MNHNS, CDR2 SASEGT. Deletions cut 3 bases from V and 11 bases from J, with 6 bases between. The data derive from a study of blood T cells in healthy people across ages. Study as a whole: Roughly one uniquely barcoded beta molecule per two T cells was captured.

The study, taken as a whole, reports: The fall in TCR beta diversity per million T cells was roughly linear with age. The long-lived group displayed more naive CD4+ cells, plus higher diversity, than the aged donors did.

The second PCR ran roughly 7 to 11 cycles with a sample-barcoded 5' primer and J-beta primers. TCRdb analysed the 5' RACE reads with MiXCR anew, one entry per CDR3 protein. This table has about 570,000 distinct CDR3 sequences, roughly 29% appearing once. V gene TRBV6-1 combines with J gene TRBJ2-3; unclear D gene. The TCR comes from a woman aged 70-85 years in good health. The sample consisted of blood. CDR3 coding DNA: TGTGCCAGCAGTGATGAGAGGCAGTATTTT. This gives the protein CASSDERQYF.